The 22 T cell receptor beta chains below were found in one sample sequenced in a study of identifying expanded T cells in peripheral blood. Assay: immunoSEQ multiplex PCR; the TCRdb copy retains only in-frame clones and omits some. Of 100,000 or so clones detected, about 83% appear once; the ten largest clones hold about a sixth. Sequencing was done on a sample of blood. These receptor sequences come from a person aged 18 to 75 in good health.

This chain uses TRBV29-1 with TRBJ1-2; possible D gene TRBD1, 5 bases. V lost 6 bases and J lost 4, with 12 bases in between. CDR3 size: 12 residues. Germline CDR1 reads SQVTM; CDR2 reads ANQGSEA. The CDR3 spells CSVGEGFYGYTF. CDR3 nucleotide sequence: TGCAGCGTAGGGGAGGGCTTCTATGGCTACACCTTC.

V usage is TRBV19 and J usage is TRBJ2-7, with TRBD2 identical over 10 bases. Germline CDR1 reads LNHDA; CDR2 reads SQIVND (reference sequence). This CDR3 has 15 residues. Unmatched junction bases numbered 4, after V lost 5 bases and J lost 0 bases. The CDR3 nucleotides are TGTGCCAGTAGTTCTAGCGGGGGACCCTCCTACGAGCAGTACTTC. Its protein is CASSSSGGPSYEQYF.

A single count supports this clone. The chain is built from TRBV7-2 and TRBJ2-3, with no clear D. The CDR3 loop spans 17 amino acids. Trimming removed 5 bases from V and 2 bases from J, with 20 bases in between. The germline V gene encodes CDR1 SGHTA and CDR2 FQGNSA. The CDR3 protein is CASSARSVGWNTDTQYF. In DNA, the CDR3 is TGTGCCAGCAGCGCCAGATCTGTGGGGTGGAACACAGATACGCAGTATTTT.

The V and J genes are TRBV28 and TRBJ2-7, with 9 bases identical to TRBD2. This CDR3 has 11 amino acids. The germline gives CDR1 MDHEN, CDR2 SYDVKM. V trimming: 5 bases; J trimming: 11 bases; junction bases outside the gene matches: 4. The CDR3, as DNA: TGTGCCAGCAGTACCGGACTAGCGAAGTACTTC. Its protein is CASSTGLAKYF.

The gene calls are TRBV4-3 and TRBJ2-7, with D unresolved. The CDR3 totals 13 residues. Germline CDR1 LGHNA, CDR2 YSLEER. Trimming stripped 1 base from V and 1 base from J, with 5 bases between. This CDR3 reads CASSQVRSYEQYF. The DNA for the CDR3 is TGCGCCAGCAGCCAAGTCAGATCCTACGAGCAGTACTTC.

The chain recombines TRBV18 with TRBJ1-4, with 8 nucleotides matching TRBD1. Germline CDR1 and CDR2: KGHSH and LQKENI. The CDR3 sequence is 14 residues long. The V segment lost 6 bases and the J segment 5 bases; nucleotides outside the gene matches: 5. CDR3 protein: CASSRGTGNEKLFF. CDR3 in DNA: TGTGCCAGCTCCCGGGGGACAGGCAATGAAAAACTGTTTTTT.

The chain has TRBV19 and TRBJ1-5, with 8 nucleotides matching TRBD1. The CDR3 is 16 residues long. Looked up from germline, CDR1 is LNHDA and CDR2 is SQIVND (reference sequence). The J segment lost 1 base and the V segment lost 5 bases, leaving 7 bases of the junction unmatched. CDR3 in DNA: TGTGCCAGTAGTGCGGACGGACAGGGCAGCAATCAGCCCCAGCATTTT. This encodes CASSADGQGSNQPQHF.

This sequence joins TRBV2 and TRBJ2-1; weak D call: TRBD1 (5 bases). In germline, CDR1 is SNHLY, CDR2 FYNNEI. The CDR3 runs 14 residues. Trimming cost V 6 bases and J 6 bases, with 15 bases left between them. The CDR3 sequence is CASSPENQGNEQFF. The CDR3 nucleotides read TGTGCCAGCAGCCCCGAGAATCAGGGCAATGAGCAGTTCTTC.

This clone has only one observation. CDR3 in DNA: TGTGCCAGCAGCCCCCGGACGGATAACTATGGCTACACCTTC. Translating it yields CASSPRTDNYGYTF. The chain joins TRBV9 to TRBJ1-2; D gene ambiguous. Deletions cut 4 bases from V and 1 base from J, with 11 bases between. Germline V CDR1 and CDR2: SGDLS, YYNGEE. The CDR3 totals 14 residues.

The rearrangement uses TRBV2 and TRBJ1-1; 7 nucleotides match TRBD1. The length of the CDR3 is 15 residues. CDR1 and CDR2 (germline): SNHLY, FYNNEI. V lost 2 bases, J lost 5 bases, and 8 bases stayed unmatched. The CDR3 DNA follows: TGTGCCAGCAGTGAATACACAGGGGTCCGTACTGAAGCTTTCTTT. It specifies CASSEYTGVRTEAFF.

This chain uses TRBV27 with TRBJ2-7; tentatively, D is TRBD2 (7 bases). CDR1 is MNHEY and CDR2 is SMNVEV in the germline V gene (reference sequence). Deletions cut 5 bases from V and 0 bases from J, with 17 bases between. The CDR3 extends over 16 amino acids. The chain's CDR3 is CASSEVGGASSYEQYF. CDR3 nucleotide sequence: TGTGCCAGCAGTGAAGTGGGGGGGGCGAGCTCCTACGAGCAGTACTTC.

The CDR3 reads CAWSVRTSGEQYF. Here the CDR3 DNA reads TGTGCCTGGAGTGTACGGACATCCGGCGAGCAGTACTTC. V is TRBV30 and J is TRBJ2-7; possible D gene TRBD1, 5 bases. The germline V gene encodes CDR1 GTSNPN and CDR2 SVGIG (reference sequence). The CDR3 extends over 13 amino acids. V dropped 0 bases and J dropped 6 bases, with 12 bases sitting between them.

The gene calls are TRBV5-6 and TRBJ2-7; D might be TRBD2 (6 bases). Germline values: CDR1 SGHDT, CDR2 YYEEEE. Trimming stripped 4 bases from V and 2 bases from J, with 16 bases between. The CDR3 consists of 15 residues. CDR3 in DNA: TGTGCCAGCAGCAGCCGTCGCGGAGGGCCCTACGAGCAGTACTTC. This gives the protein CASSSRRGGPYEQYF.

The chain links TRBV28 to TRBJ2-7; D is uncertain. The CDR3 is 11 amino acids. V lost 5 bases, J lost 8 bases, and 10 bases lay in between. Germline CDR1 and CDR2: MDHEN and SYDVKM. Here the CDR3 DNA reads TGTGCCAGCAGTGCGACTTGGCAGCAGTACTTC. Amino acids: CASSATWQQYF. Drawing the rest from reference TRBV28 and TRBJ2-7, the complete variable domain is DVKVTQSSRYLVKRTGEKVFLECVQDMDHENMFWYRQDPGLGLRLIYFSYDVKMKEKGDIPEGYSVSREKKERFSLILESASTNQTSMYLCASSATWQQYFGPGTRLTVT.

J is TRBJ2-5 and V is TRBV6-5; 9 positions match TRBD2. Germline V CDR1 and CDR2: MNHEY, SVGAGI. V lost 6 bases and J lost 3; bases outside the gene matches: 8. There are 15 residues in the CDR3. The CDR3 here is CASRSPRGGKETQYF. As DNA, the CDR3 is TGTGCCAGCAGATCTCCGCGGGGGGGAAAAGAGACCCAGTACTTC.

This sequence joins TRBV6-1 and TRBJ2-5; 7 nucleotides agree with TRBD1. This CDR3 has 15 amino acids. Germline V gene lookup returns CDR1 MNHNS and CDR2 SASEGT. The junction had 9 bases not matched to a gene; V was cut back by 6 bases and J by 2 bases. CDR3 coding DNA: TGTGCCAGCAGCTCCTTGGACAGGCCGCAAGAGACCCAGTACTTC. Its translation: CASSSLDRPQETQYF.

The chain carries TRBV28 and TRBJ2-7; D gene unclear. Germline lookup yields CDR1 MDHEN and CDR2 SYDVKM. This CDR3 is built from 15 residues. Trimming left V 3 bases short and J 0 bases short, with 12 bases between. Here the CDR3 reads CASSFYQDLSYEQYF. The CDR3 DNA is TGTGCCAGCAGTTTCTATCAAGACCTCTCCTACGAGCAGTACTTC.

The chain links TRBV19 to TRBJ2-6, with D possibly matching TRBD2 (5 bases). V was cut by 4 bases and J by 6 bases, with 10 bases left in between. Germline CDR1 is LNHDA and CDR2 is SQIVND (reference sequence). The CDR3 sequence is 14 residues long. CDR3 nucleotide sequence: TGTGCCAGTAGTACGACGGAGGAGGCCAACGTCCTGACTTTC. It translates to CASSTTEEANVLTF.

This sequence joins TRBV4-2 and TRBJ2-1; D is uncertain. V lost 0 bases and J lost 7, with 25 bases in between. CDR3 length: 19 amino acids. Per the germline V gene, CDR1 is LGHNA and CDR2 is YNFKEQ. The CDR3 bases are TGTGCCAGCAGCCAAGATTTTCCCCTAACAGACCCTTGGGTGAATGAGCAGTTCTTC. This codes for CASSQDFPLTDPWVNEQFF.

This chain connects TRBV18 to TRBJ2-3; D is unclear. This CDR3 region has 14 residues. Germline-derived CDR1 and CDR2 are KGHSH and LQKENI. V lost 2 bases and J lost 2, with 8 bases in between. Here the CDR3 DNA reads TGTGCCAGCTCACCATTTGACCTCACAGATACGCAGTATTTT. It translates to CASSPFDLTDTQYF.

The genes are TRBV5-6 and TRBJ2-1, with TRBD2 matching 10 bases. V shed 2 bases and J 10 bases; nucleotides not matched to a gene: 3. There are 13 residues in the CDR3. CDR1 and CDR2 (germline): SGHDT, YYEEEE. In DNA form, the CDR3 reads TGTGCCAGCAGCTTCGGGACTAGCGACGAGCAGTTCTTC. Translated, it gives CASSFGTSDEQFF.

The chain has TRBV4-3 and TRBJ1-1, with a tentative D call TRBD1 (6 bases). Germline V gene data show CDR1 as LGHNA and CDR2 as YSLEER. The CDR3 runs 14 residues. With 3 bases removed from V and 3 bases from J, the gap between germline ends came to 11 bases. The CDR3 region has the DNA TGCGCCAGCAGCCAGTATACAGGGTACACTGAAGCTTTCTTT. Translating it yields CASSQYTGYTEAFF.